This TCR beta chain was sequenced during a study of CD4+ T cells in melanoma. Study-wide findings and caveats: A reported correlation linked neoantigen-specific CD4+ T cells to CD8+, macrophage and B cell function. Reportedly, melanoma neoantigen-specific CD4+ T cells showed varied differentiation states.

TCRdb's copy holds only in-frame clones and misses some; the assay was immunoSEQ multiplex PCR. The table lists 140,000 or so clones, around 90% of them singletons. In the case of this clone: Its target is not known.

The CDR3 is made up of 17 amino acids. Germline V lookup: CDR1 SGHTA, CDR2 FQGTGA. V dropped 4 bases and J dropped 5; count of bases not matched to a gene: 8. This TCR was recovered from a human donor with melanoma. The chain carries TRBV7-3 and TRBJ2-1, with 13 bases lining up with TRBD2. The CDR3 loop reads CASSSQRTSGGHNEQFF. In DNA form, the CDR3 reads TGTGCCAGCAGCTCCCAAAGGACTAGCGGGGGCCACAATGAGCAGTTCTTC.